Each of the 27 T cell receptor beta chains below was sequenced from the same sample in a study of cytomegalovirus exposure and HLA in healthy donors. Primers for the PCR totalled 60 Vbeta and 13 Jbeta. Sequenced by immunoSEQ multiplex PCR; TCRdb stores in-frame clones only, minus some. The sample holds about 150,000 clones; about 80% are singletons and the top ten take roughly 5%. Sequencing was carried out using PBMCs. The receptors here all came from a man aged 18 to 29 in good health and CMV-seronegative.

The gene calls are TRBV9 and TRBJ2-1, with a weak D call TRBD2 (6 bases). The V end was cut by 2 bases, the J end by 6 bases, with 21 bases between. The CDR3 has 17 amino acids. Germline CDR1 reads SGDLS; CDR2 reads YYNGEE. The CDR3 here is CASSVRDRRETSNEQFF. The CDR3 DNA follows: TGTGCCAGCAGCGTTCGGGACCGACGGGAGACCAGCAATGAGCAGTTCTTC.

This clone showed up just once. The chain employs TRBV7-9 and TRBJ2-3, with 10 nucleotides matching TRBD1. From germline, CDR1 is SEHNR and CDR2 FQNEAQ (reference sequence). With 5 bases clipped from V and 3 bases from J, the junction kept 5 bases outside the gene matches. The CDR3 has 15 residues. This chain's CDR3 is CASSAGTGDTDTQYF. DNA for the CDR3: TGTGCCAGCAGCGCCGGGACAGGGGATACAGATACGCAGTATTTT.

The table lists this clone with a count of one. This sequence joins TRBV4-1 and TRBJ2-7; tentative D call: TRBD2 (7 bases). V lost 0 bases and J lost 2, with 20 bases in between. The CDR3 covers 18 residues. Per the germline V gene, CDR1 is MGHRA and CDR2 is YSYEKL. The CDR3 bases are TGCGCCAGCAGCCAAGACTTGCTGAGGGGGGGGGCCACCTACGAGCAGTACTTC. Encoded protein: CASSQDLLRGGATYEQYF.

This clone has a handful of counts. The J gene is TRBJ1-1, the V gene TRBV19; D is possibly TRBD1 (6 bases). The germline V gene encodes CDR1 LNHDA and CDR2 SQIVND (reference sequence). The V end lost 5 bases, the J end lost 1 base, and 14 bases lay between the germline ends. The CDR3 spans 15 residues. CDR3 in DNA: TGTGCCAGTAGTCCTCGGACAGAACCGAACACTGAAGCTTTCTTT. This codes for CASSPRTEPNTEAFF.

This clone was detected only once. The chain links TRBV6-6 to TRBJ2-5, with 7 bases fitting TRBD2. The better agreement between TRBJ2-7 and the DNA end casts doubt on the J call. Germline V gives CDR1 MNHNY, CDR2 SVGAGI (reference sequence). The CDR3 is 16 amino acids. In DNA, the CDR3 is TGTGCCAGCATTCAAAGGGGACTACGCGGTTCCTACGAGCAGTACTTC. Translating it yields CASIQRGLRGSYEQYF.

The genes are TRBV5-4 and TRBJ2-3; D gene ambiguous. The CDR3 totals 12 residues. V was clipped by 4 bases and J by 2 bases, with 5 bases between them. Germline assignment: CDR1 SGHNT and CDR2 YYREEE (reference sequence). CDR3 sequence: CASSVNTDTQYF. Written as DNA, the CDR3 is TGTGCCAGCAGCGTAAACACAGATACGCAGTATTTT.

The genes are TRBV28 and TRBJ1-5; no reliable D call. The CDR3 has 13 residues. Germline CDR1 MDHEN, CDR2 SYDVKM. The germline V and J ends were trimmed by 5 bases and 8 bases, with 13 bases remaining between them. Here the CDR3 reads CASSTPLREPQHF. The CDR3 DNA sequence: TGTGCCAGCAGTACCCCGTTGCGGGAGCCCCAGCATTTT.

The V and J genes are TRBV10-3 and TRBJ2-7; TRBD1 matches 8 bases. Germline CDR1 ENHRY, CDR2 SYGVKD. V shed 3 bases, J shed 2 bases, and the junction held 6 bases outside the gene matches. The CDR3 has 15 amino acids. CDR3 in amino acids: CAISDGGQVTYEQYF. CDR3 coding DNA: TGTGCCATCAGTGATGGGGGACAGGTAACCTACGAGCAGTACTTC.

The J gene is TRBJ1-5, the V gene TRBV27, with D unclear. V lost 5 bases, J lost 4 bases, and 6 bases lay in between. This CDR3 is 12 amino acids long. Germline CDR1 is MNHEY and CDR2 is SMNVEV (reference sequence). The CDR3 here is CASSPYNQPQHF. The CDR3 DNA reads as TGTGCCAGCAGTCCTTATAATCAGCCCCAGCATTTT.

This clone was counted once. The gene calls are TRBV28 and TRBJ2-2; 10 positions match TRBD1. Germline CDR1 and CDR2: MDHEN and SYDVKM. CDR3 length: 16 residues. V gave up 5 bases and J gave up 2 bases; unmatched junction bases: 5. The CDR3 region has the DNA TGTGCCAGCAGTATGACAGGGGGCAGTAACACCGGGGAGCTGTTTTTT. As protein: CASSMTGGSNTGELFF.

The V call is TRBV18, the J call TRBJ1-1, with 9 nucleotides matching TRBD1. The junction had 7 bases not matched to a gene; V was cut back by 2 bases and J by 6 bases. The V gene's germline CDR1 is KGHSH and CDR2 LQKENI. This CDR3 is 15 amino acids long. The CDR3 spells CASSPDRDRVPEAFF. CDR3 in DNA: TGTGCCAGCTCACCAGACCGGGACAGGGTCCCTGAAGCTTTCTTT.

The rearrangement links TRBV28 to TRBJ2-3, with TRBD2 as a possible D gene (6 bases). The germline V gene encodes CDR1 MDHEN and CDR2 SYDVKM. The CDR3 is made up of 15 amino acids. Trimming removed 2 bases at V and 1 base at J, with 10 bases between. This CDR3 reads CASSLPREGTDTQYF. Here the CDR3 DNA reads TGTGCCAGCAGTTTACCGAGGGAGGGCACAGATACGCAGTATTTT. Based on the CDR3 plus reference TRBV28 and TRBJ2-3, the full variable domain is DVKVTQSSRYLVKRTGEKVFLECVQDMDHENMFWYRQDPGLGLRLIYFSYDVKMKEKGDIPEGYSVSREKKERFSLILESASTNQTSMYLCASSLPREGTDTQYFGPGTRLTVL.

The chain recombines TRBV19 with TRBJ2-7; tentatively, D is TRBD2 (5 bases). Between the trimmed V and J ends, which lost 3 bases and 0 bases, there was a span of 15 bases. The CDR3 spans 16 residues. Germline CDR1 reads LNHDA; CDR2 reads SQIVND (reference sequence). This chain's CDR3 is CASSISGERSSYEQYF. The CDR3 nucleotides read TGTGCCAGTAGTATCTCCGGGGAGCGAAGCTCCTACGAGCAGTACTTC.

CDR3 in DNA: TGTGCCAGCAGTTTAAACAGTTTAAACGAGCAGTACTTC. Translated: CASSLNSLNEQYF. This rearrangement joins TRBV28 to TRBJ2-7; D is unclear. Trimming stripped 2 bases from V and 5 bases from J, with 10 bases between. Germline CDR1 MDHEN, CDR2 SYDVKM. The CDR3 length is 13 residues.

The CDR3 nucleotides read TGTGCCAGCAGTTACAGGGCGCTGGGGGACACTGAAGCTTTCTTT. As protein: CASSYRALGDTEAFF. The rearrangement joins TRBV2 to TRBJ1-1, with D possibly matching TRBD1 (6 bases). This CDR3 contains 15 residues. Trimming cost V 5 bases and J 3 bases, with 16 bases left between them. Germline V gene sequence: CDR1 SNHLY, CDR2 FYNNEI.

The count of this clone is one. The CDR3 nucleotides read TGTGCCAGCAGTGATATGGGACTAGCGGGTCCCACAGATACGCAGTATTTT. The encoded protein is CASSDMGLAGPTDTQYF. This chain links TRBV25-1 with TRBJ2-3; TRBD2 aligns across 12 bases. Trimming removed 3 bases from V and 2 bases from J; junction bases left unmatched: 6. The CDR3 has 17 residues. The germline V gene encodes CDR1 MGHDK and CDR2 SYGVNS.

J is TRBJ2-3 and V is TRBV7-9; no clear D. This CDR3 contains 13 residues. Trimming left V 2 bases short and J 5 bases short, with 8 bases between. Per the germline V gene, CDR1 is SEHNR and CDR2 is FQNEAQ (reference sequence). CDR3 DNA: TGTGCCAGCAGCTTATTAGCCCAAGATACGCAGTATTTT. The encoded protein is CASSLLAQDTQYF. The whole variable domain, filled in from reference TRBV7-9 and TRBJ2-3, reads DTGVSQNPRHKITKRGQNVTFRCDPISEHNRLYWYRQTLGQGPEFLTYFQNEAQLEKSRLLSDRFSAERPKGSFSTLEIQRTEQGDSAMYLCASSLLAQDTQYFGPGTRLTVL.

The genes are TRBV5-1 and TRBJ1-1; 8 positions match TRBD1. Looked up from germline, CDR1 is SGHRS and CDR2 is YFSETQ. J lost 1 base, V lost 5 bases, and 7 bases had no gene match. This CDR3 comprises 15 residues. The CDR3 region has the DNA TGCGCCAGCAGGGCTCAGGGGGCAGGGAACACTGAAGCTTTCTTT. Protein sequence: CASRAQGAGNTEAFF.

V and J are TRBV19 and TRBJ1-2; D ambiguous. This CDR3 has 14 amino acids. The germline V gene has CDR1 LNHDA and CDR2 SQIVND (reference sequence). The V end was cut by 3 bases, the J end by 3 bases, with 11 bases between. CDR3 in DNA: TGTGCCAGTAGTATGCCCCCGCAGGACTATGGCTACACCTTC. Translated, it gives CASSMPPQDYGYTF.

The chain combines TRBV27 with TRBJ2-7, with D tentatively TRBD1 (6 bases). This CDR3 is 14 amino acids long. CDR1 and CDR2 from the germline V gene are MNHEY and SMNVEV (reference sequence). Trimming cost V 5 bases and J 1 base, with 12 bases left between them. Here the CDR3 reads CASSTSDRSYEQYF. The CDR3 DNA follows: TGTGCCAGCAGTACCTCGGACAGATCCTACGAGCAGTACTTC.

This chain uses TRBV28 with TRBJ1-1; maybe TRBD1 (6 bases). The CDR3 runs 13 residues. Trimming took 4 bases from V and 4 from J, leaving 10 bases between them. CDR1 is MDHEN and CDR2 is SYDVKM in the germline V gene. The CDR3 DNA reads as TGTGCCAGCAGTTACAGGGTGGGCACTGAAGCTTTCTTT. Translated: CASSYRVGTEAFF.

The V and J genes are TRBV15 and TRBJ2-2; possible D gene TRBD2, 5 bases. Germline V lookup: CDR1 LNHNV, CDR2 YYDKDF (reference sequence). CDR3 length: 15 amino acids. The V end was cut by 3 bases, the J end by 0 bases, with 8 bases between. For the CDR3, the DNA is TGTGCCACCAGCAGTAGGAGGACGAACACCGGGGAGCTGTTTTTT. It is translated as CATSSRRTNTGELFF.

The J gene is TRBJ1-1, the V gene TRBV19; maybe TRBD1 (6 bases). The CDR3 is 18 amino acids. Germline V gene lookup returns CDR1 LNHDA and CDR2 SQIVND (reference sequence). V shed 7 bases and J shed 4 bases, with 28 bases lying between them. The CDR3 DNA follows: TGTGCCAGTACCATTTGGGGCAGGGGTGAAGGGGGATCCACTGAAGCTTTCTTT. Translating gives CASTIWGRGEGGSTEAFF.

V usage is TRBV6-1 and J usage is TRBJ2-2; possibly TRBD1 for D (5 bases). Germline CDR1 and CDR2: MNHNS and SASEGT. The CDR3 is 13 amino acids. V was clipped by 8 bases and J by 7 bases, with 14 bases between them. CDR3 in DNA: TGTGCCAGCGTCAGGGCGGAGAACGGGGAGCTGTTTTTT. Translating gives CASVRAENGELFF.

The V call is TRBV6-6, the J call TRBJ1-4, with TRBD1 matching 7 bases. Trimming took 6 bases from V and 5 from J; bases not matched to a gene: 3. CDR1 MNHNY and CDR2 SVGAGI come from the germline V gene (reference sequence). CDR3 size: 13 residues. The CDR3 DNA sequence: TGTGCCAGCAGCCCCAGGGGGAATGAAAAACTGTTTTTT. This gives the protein CASSPRGNEKLFF.

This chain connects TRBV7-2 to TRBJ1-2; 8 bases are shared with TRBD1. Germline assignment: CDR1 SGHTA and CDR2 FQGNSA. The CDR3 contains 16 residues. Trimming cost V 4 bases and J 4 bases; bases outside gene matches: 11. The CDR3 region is CASSSRRTGPSYGYTF. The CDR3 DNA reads TGTGCCAGCAGCTCCCGACGGACAGGGCCCTCCTATGGCTACACCTTC.

The CDR3 is CASSFQIPTRELNTGELFF. CDR3 nucleotide sequence: TGTGCCAGCAGTTTCCAAATCCCCACCAGGGAACTAAACACCGGGGAGCTGTTTTTT. The V and J genes are TRBV28 and TRBJ2-2; TRBD1 is a possible D gene (5 bases). The CDR3 is 19 residues long. Trimming left V 3 bases short and J 2 bases short, with 22 bases between. From germline, CDR1 is MDHEN and CDR2 SYDVKM.